A selection of T cell receptor beta chains follows, all from one sample in a study of a mutant IDH1 vaccine in newly diagnosed glioma. Sequencing was performed with immunoSEQ multiplex PCR; in TCRdb, only in-frame clones are kept and a portion is missing. The sample carries some 45,000 clones, around 83% recorded once. These TCRs' antigens remain unknown. Specimen: PBMCs, collected from a glioma patient whose treatment included an IDH1 peptide vaccine. The source of these receptors is a woman aged 50 to 65 with glioma. The conserved cysteine and the conserved F or W are not part of the CDR3 here.

v_call: TRBV5-6
cdr3_aa: ASSQTTGKAGELF

v_call: TRBV10-3
cdr3_aa: ATSTGTPPYEQY

v_call: TRBV7-9
cdr3_aa: ASSRWDTATNEKLF

v_call: TRBV5-4
cdr3_aa: ASSPGTGTATNEKLF

v_call: TRBV19
cdr3_aa: ASSSRTGRKPQH

v_call: TRBV6-1
cdr3_aa: ASLYEKLF

v_call: TRBV7-9
cdr3_aa: ASSLGVGQGTQPQH

v_call: TRBV6-5
cdr3_aa: ASSYSWREAEAF

v_call: TRBV6-1
cdr3_aa: ASKEGTNSNQPQH

v_call: TRBV19
cdr3_aa: ASSISAQGAGETQY

v_call: TRBV5-4
cdr3_aa: ASTYSGLRTDTQY

v_call: TRBV18
cdr3_aa: ASSTRDDEKLF

v_call: TRBV5-4
cdr3_aa: ASSPSTGGGETQY

v_call: TRBV2
cdr3_aa: ASLGTANEKLF

v_call: TRBV6-4
cdr3_aa: ASSPQDRGFTNEQF

v_call: TRBV2
cdr3_aa: ASRSGPGGNYGYT

v_call: TRBV6-5
cdr3_aa: ASSYSGLSTEAF

v_call: TRBV7-3
cdr3_aa: ASSRDTNTGELF

v_call: TRBV5-1
cdr3_aa: ASSNRGQAELYEQY

v_call: TRBV9
cdr3_aa: ASSVAGELF

v_call: TRBV5-6
cdr3_aa: ASSLAFEVVAF

v_call: TRBV2
cdr3_aa: ASSGAFVYEQY

v_call: TRBV5-1
cdr3_aa: ASSLTSGGSTDTQY

v_call: TRBV7-6
cdr3_aa: ASSFYPPGGSTYEQY

v_call: TRBV7-9
cdr3_aa: ASSLGDRGLEKLF

v_call: TRBV7-8
cdr3_aa: ASSLCTGGLCEQF

v_call: TRBV7-8
cdr3_aa: ASSPRQEQF

v_call: TRBV5-4
cdr3_aa: ASSLGSRNVGTEAF

v_call: TRBV4-3
cdr3_aa: ASSQSLLHRGVEEQY

v_call: TRBV19
cdr3_aa: ASSEGTGELF

v_call: TRBV28
cdr3_aa: ASSQGQPQH

v_call: TRBV29-1
cdr3_aa: SVETGNTGELF

v_call: TRBV7-8
cdr3_aa: ASSLEGHGSSNQPQH

v_call: TRBV28
cdr3_aa: ASRSLGIEKLF

v_call: TRBV5-4
cdr3_aa: ASIRGRENTEAF

v_call: TRBV4-3
cdr3_aa: ASSQDPPRSDRGLNQPQH

v_call: TRBV6-5
cdr3_aa: ASSIDREGHQH

v_call: TRBV19
cdr3_aa: ASSWTGEYGYT

v_call: TRBV6-5
cdr3_aa: ASRQAGHQETQY

v_call: TRBV15
cdr3_aa: ATSSGPTRAGEGYEQF

v_call: TRBV7-2
cdr3_aa: ASRPQGGNEKLF

v_call: TRBV19
cdr3_aa: ASSGGLGYNEQF

v_call: TRBV5-6
cdr3_aa: ASSRRDRGGEKLF

v_call: TRBV29-1
cdr3_aa: SGRGGVRLDTQY

v_call: TRBV7-6
cdr3_aa: ASSLARAHEQY

v_call: TRBV30
cdr3_aa: AWSRGNEQF

v_call: TRBV4-1
cdr3_aa: ASSQDRGMELF

v_call: TRBV18
cdr3_aa: ASSPPTANYGYT

v_call: TRBV30
cdr3_aa: AWSIKRQAGTDTQY

v_call: TRBV6-5
cdr3_aa: AIYTGTSNVLT

v_call: TRBV6-5
cdr3_aa: ASSYSVAGTEAF